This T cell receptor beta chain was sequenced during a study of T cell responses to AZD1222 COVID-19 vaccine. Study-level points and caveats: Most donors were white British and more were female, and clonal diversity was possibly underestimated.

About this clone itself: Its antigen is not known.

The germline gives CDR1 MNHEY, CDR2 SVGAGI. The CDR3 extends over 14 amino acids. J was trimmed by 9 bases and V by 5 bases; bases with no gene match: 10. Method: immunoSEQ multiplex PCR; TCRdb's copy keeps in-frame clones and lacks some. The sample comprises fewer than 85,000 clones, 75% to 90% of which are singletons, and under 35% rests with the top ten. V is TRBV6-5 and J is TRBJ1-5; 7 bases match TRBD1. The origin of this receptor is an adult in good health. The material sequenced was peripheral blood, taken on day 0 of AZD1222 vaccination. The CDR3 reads CASSNTRQGTPQHF. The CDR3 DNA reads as TGTGCCAGCAGTAACACCCGACAGGGTACGCCCCAGCATTTT.